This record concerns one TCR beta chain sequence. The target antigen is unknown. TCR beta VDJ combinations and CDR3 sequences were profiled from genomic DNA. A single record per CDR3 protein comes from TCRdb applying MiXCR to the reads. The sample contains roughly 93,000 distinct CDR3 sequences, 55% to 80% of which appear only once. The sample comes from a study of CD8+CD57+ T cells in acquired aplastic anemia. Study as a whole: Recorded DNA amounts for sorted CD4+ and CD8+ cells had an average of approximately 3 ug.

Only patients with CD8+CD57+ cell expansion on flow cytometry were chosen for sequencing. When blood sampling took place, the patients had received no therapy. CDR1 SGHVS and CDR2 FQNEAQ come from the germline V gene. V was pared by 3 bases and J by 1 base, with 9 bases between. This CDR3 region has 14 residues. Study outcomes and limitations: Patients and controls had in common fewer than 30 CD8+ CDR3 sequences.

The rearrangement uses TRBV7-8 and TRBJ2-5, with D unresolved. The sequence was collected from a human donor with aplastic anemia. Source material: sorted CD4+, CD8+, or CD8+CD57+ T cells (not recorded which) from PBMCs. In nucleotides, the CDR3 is TGTGCCAGCAGCTTCCGCCGGATCCAAGAGACCCAGTACTTC. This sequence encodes CASSFRRIQETQYF.